A single sample is the source of the 16 T cell receptor beta chains below, sequenced in a study of T-cell memory formation after mild COVID-19. TCRdb reprocessed the 5' RACE reads with MiXCR, giving one entry per CDR3 protein. The profile shows about 430,000 distinct CDR3 sequences, approximately 18% of them singletons. The sequencing input was PBMCs or a T cell subset sorted from them (not recorded which). Receptor source: a man between 18 and 35 years old who had mild COVID-19 (a few samples of this study predate the infection). Cell type and time point are not known.

This clonotype was counted between two and nine times. This sequence joins TRBV11-2 and TRBJ1-2, with D unclear. This CDR3 comprises 16 residues. Germline CDR1 SGHAT, CDR2 FQNNGV. Trimming pared 5 bases from V and 5 bases from J, leaving 21 bases between. CDR3 amino acids: CASSLGPEQLEYGYTF. The CDR3 region has the DNA TGTGCCAGCAGCCTCGGGCCGGAACAGCTCGAGTATGGCTACACCTTC. The full variable domain, in which reference TRBV11-2 and TRBJ1-2 provide the parts outside the CDR3, is EAGVAQSPRYKIIEKRQSVAFWCNPISGHATLYWYQQILGQGPKLLIQFQNNGVVDDSQLPKDRFSAERLKGVDSTLKIQPAKLEDSAVYLCASSLGPEQLEYGYTFGSGTRLTVV.

This chain uses TRBV6-1 with TRBJ2-1, with 7 bases fitting TRBD2. The germline V gene has CDR1 MNHNS and CDR2 SASEGT. The CDR3 loop spans 15 amino acids. V lost 1 base to trimming and J lost 5 bases; unmatched junction nucleotides: 5. The CDR3 protein is CASSEVPSGHNEQFF. The CDR3 DNA sequence: TGTGCCAGCAGTGAAGTTCCTAGCGGCCACAATGAGCAGTTCTTC.

Concerning this clonotype: The junction departs from germline at one end; a sequencing error may be responsible. The chain uses TRBV7-7 and TRBJ2-1; TRBD2 is a possible D gene (7 bases). The CDR3 loop spans 14 amino acids. CDR1 SSHAT and CDR2 FNYEAQ come from the germline V gene (reference sequence). The CDR3 spells CASSYGPGEGEQFF. CDR3 bases: TGTGCTAGCAGCTACGGACCAGGGGAGGGTGAGCAGTTCTTC.

The chain employs TRBV9 and TRBJ2-2, with D possibly being TRBD1 or TRBD2 (5 bases each). Germline CDR1 SGDLS, CDR2 YYNGEE. With 6 bases removed from V and 4 bases from J, the gap between germline ends came to 7 bases. This CDR3 contains 12 residues. CDR3 sequence: CASMGVTGELFF. The CDR3 region has the DNA TGTGCCAGCATGGGGGTCACCGGGGAGCTGTTTTTT.

This clonotype has only a few counts. The chain combines TRBV5-1 with TRBJ1-6, with a tentative D call TRBD1 (6 bases). CDR3 length: 15 amino acids. The ends were cut back, 0 bases at V and 8 bases at J, with 12 bases in the middle. The germline V gene encodes CDR1 SGHRS and CDR2 YFSETQ. CDR3 region: CASSLEQGPYSPLHF. CDR3 nucleotide sequence: TGCGCCAGCAGCTTGGAGCAGGGGCCCTATTCACCCCTCCACTTT.

The chain has TRBV9 and TRBJ1-1; the match to TRBD1 covers 7 bases. The J segment lost 5 bases and the V segment lost 3 bases, leaving 7 bases of the junction unmatched. The CDR3 runs 14 residues. Germline loops: CDR1 SGDLS, CDR2 YYNGEE. The CDR3: CASSGRQGRTEAFF. CDR3 sequence (DNA): TGTGCCAGCAGCGGCCGACAGGGTAGGACTGAAGCTTTCTTT.

The chain recombines TRBV5-1 with TRBJ2-6; weak D call: TRBD1 (5 bases). Germline V gene sequence: CDR1 SGHRS, CDR2 YFSETQ. Deletions cut 9 bases from V and 0 bases from J, with 10 bases between. The CDR3 is made up of 14 amino acids. The CDR3 region has the DNA TGCGCCACCTACGACAGCTCTGGGGCCAACGTCCTGACTTTC. Amino acid sequence: CATYDSSGANVLTF.

This clonotype was seen more than once but under ten times. The V and J genes are TRBV12-3 or TRBV12-4 and TRBJ1-4; 11 nucleotides agree with TRBD1. This CDR3 spans 18 amino acids. V shed 4 bases, J shed 7 bases, and the junction held 14 bases outside the gene matches. The CDR3 loop is CASSSLWDRGKGSEKLFF. The CDR3 coding sequence is TGTGCCAGCAGTTCCTTATGGGACAGGGGGAAAGGTAGTGAAAAACTGTTTTTT.

To note about this clonotype: Germline is not matched at one junction end, which may reflect a read error. The V gene is TRBV2, the J gene TRBJ1-2; 7 nucleotides match TRBD1. Per germline, CDR1 SNHLY and CDR2 FYNNEI. This CDR3 is built from 14 residues. In DNA form, the CDR3 reads TGTGCCAGCAGGGAAGACAGGGCTAACTATGGCTACACCTTC. Its protein product is CASREDRANYGYTF.

The V gene is TRBV4-3, the J gene TRBJ2-5; a possible D gene is TRBD2 (6 bases). The V and J ends lost 0 bases and 5 bases respectively, with 19 bases between them. Germline V gene lookup returns CDR1 LGHNA and CDR2 YSLEER. CDR3 length equals 17 residues. CDR3 in amino acids: CASSQEPPTSSEETQYF. In DNA form, the CDR3 reads TGCGCCAGCAGCCAAGAACCCCCGACTAGTTCGGAGGAGACCCAGTACTTC.

This clonotype was picked up many times. This chain joins TRBV27 and TRBJ2-3; D may be TRBD2 (6 bases). Trimming removed 4 bases from V and 1 base from J, with 9 bases in between. CDR1 is MNHEY and CDR2 is SMNVEV in the germline V gene (reference sequence). The CDR3 sequence is 14 residues long. The CDR3 DNA reads as TGTGCCAGCAGTTGGGGCGGGGGCACAGATACGCAGTATTTT. It yields the protein CASSWGGGTDTQYF.

The chain combines TRBV7-8 with TRBJ1-5, with D tentatively TRBD1 (5 bases). Germline V CDR1 and CDR2: SGHVS, FQNEAQ. V shed 1 base and J shed 10 bases, with 11 bases lying between them. The CDR3 sequence is 13 residues long. The CDR3 protein is CASSLGGEDPQHF. The CDR3 bases are TGTGCCAGCAGCTTAGGAGGGGAAGATCCCCAGCATTTT.

The chain uses TRBV12-3 or TRBV12-4 and TRBJ1-1, with 9 bases lining up with TRBD1. CDR3 size: 13 residues. With 6 bases clipped from V and 4 bases from J, the junction kept 3 bases outside the gene matches. CDR3 region: CASRQGAVTEAFF. DNA for the CDR3: TGTGCCAGCAGACAGGGGGCTGTCACTGAAGCTTTCTTT.

At least ten counts were recorded for this clonotype. The V and J genes are TRBV24-1 and TRBJ2-5; TRBD1 matches 7 bases. Germline-derived CDR1 and CDR2 are KGHDR and SFDVKD. This CDR3 spans 13 amino acids. The V segment lost 7 bases and the J segment 7 bases; nucleotides outside the gene matches: 8. The CDR3 sequence is CATRQGSVGTQYF. CDR3 coding DNA: TGTGCCACCAGACAGGGGAGTGTCGGGACCCAGTACTTC.

This clonotype was seen ten or more times. The chain recombines TRBV20-1 with TRBJ1-2, with TRBD1 identical over 7 bases. Germline trimming cut 3 bases from V and 5 bases from J; bases unmatched to any gene: 9. CDR3 length: 14 residues. The germline V gene has CDR1 DFQATT and CDR2 SNEGSKA (reference sequence). The CDR3 nucleotides read TGCAGTGCTAGTCATGGCGTACAGGGGTATGGCTACACCTTC. Protein product: CSASHGVQGYGYTF.

The table lists this clonotype with a few counts. V usage is TRBV6-5 and J usage is TRBJ2-3, with TRBD2 identical over 11 bases. The CDR3 runs 15 residues. J gave up 3 bases and V 5 bases, and 4 bases lay outside the gene matches. Germline V lookup: CDR1 MNHEY, CDR2 SVGAGI. CDR3 protein: CASSLLAGETDTQYF. The CDR3 DNA follows: TGTGCCAGCAGTCTACTAGCGGGGGAGACAGATACGCAGTATTTT.